This TCR beta chain was sequenced during a study of human T cells and chemical hapten exposure (dated by TCRdb to 2020 to 2022). In terms of the full investigation: For sensitization, 2% DPC in acetone was applied to an approximately 2 cm by approximately 2 cm area of upper inner arm skin. Throughout the roughly 24-week study period, patients were also given weekly therapeutic DPC doses on the scalp. Patch testing on the upper back used Finn chambers containing 0.01% DPC, with scoring done after 6 days according to International Contact Dermatitis Research Group standards. Most of the patients in the cohort were female, and the cohort covered alopecia areata with under or over 50% scalp involvement, alopecia totalis and alopecia universalis. Libraries were pooled for sequencing, and variation in per-sample TCR yields was attributed mainly to small differences in library volumes within the pool. In alopecia patients, the study followed how the peripheral blood TCR repertoire changed in vivo over primary and secondary sensitization to diphenylcyclopropenone (DPC), a hapten. Patient blood was sampled pre-sensitization (week 0) and at 2, 6 and about 24 weeks after DPC sensitization. For TCR sequencing, blood came from about 28 alopecia patients at anywhere from one to four time points (pre-sensitization, 2, 6 and 24 weeks).

In light of the paper, this sample's time point label describes: patch test 1, 2 weeks after DPC sensitization. This sample's treatment or condition label indicates: therapeutic diphenylcyclopropenone sensitization with weekly scalp DPC. At every patch-test visit, the blood draw took place before the patch test was put on. Patients were considered eligible if aged 18 to 70, diagnosed with alopecia and deemed suitable for DPC therapy, and patients were excluded if pregnant. Total RNA was extracted from unfractionated whole blood collected in Tempus Blood RNA tubes. Sequences SGHTA (CDR1) and FQGNSA (CDR2) are obtained from the germline V gene. There are 16 amino acids in the CDR3, from cysteine to phenylalanine inclusive. Solely the CDR3 DNA is kept, with 48 bases framed from the first base. Relative to germline, V is 3 bases shorter and J is 7 bases shorter, with 19 bases between their ends. The library was produced with RACE. Reads for this sample came from a NextSeq 500. During library preparation, unique molecular identifiers were attached to individual cDNA molecules so that TCRs could be counted in a quantitative, reproducible way. For every blood RNA sample, sequencing covered both the TCR alpha and TCR beta chains. Turning to the authors' computational methods: A median of about 89,000 TCRs per sample was observed, with a range of roughly 23,224 to 750,000. V, J and CDR3 annotation of the TCR reads was performed with the Decombinator software suite. To make PS versus PT1 abundance plots, every sample was subsampled to the same number of TCRs (28,000). Expanded TCRs were defined as absent before sensitization and observed at least eight times at the 2-week time point. The public reads were reprocessed in TCRdb via fastp at Q25 and MiXCR, keeping in-frame beta chains. Duplicate CDR3 protein sequences are folded into a single record with the most common DNA and genes. The V and J calls here are based on TCRdb, not the publication. Counted in this sample were 100,000 or so distinct CDR3 sequences; 11% of them appeared once. The ten largest clones represent under 4.5% of the sample.

This clonotype was seen ten or more times. Its antigen target is currently unknown. Qualities for individual bases were not recorded, and no much larger clone is one base off. Study-wide findings and limitations: A positive correlation was found between the number of PT1 expanded TCRs and patch test score, with significance reached at thresholds 8, 16 and 32 but not 4. No change with DPC sensitization was found in the number of TCRs above 1 in 1000 frequency, and no evidence of global repertoire structure alterations was found. After repeated subsampling, changes were observed in the strength of the expansion versus patch-test correlation and in the threshold at which the correlation became significant. Because every patient had alopecia, a presumed autoimmune disease, the patients' immune response might differ from that of healthy individuals. Compared with pre-sensitization or healthy control sets, expanded TCRs formed significantly more large CDR3 similarity clusters, which is consistent with antigen-driven responses.

Sequenced material: whole blood, taken in connection with sensitization to the hapten diphenylcyclopropenone (DPC). The rearrangement combines TRBV7-2 with TRBJ2-1, and the D gene may be TRBD2, 6 bases matching. The TCR originated in a woman between 40 and 55 years old with alopecia areata. Some clones in this sample may be carry-over from other donors' samples. In nucleotides, the sequence is TGTGCCAGCAGCTTGGCTGGGGCTAGCGTCGGTAATGAGCAGTTCTTC. This codes for CASSLAGASVGNEQFF.